The rows below give T cell receptor beta chains drawn from one sample of a study of control samples from healthy donors and cancer patients. Some clones are missing from TCRdb's copy, which holds only in-frame ones; the method was immunoSEQ multiplex PCR. Here the sample spans 40,000 or so clones, 91% being singletons. The material sequenced was PBMCs. The receptors were sampled from a woman in her thirties or forties with head and neck cancer. Both conserved end residues are part of each CDR3. Each record gives: J gene, clone size, D gene, V gene, CDR3 protein, CDR3 DNA. A D gene is named only where the DNA matches it firmly. Some rows have no size entry. The others give once, few or many, or a class for an expanded clone.

j_gene: TRBJ2-1
abundance: .
d_gene: .
v_gene: TRBV5-5
CDR3aa: CASSPITASSYNEQFF
CDR3nt: TGTGCCAGCAGCCCTATTACAGCGAGCTCCTACAATGAGCAGTTCTTC

j_gene: TRBJ1-2
abundance: .
d_gene: .
v_gene: TRBV6-5
CDR3aa: CASISPGTTNYGYTF
CDR3nt: TGTGCCAGCATCTCACCAGGGACGACTAACTATGGCTACACCTTC

j_gene: TRBJ2-7
abundance: .
d_gene: TRBD2
v_gene: TRBV7-2
CDR3aa: CASSLDAGGLEQYF
CDR3nt: TGTGCCAGCAGCTTAGATGCGGGAGGCCTCGAGCAGTACTTC

j_gene: TRBJ1-2
abundance: .
d_gene: TRBD1
v_gene: TRBV6-5
CDR3aa: CASSYSITGDYGYTF
CDR3nt: TGTGCCAGCAGTTACTCGATTACAGGGGACTATGGCTACACCTTC

j_gene: TRBJ1-4
abundance: .
d_gene: .
v_gene: TRBV6-6
CDR3aa: CASSYVTPPEKLFF
CDR3nt: TGTGCCAGCAGTTACGTGACACCTCCGGAAAAACTGTTTTTT

j_gene: TRBJ1-4
abundance: .
d_gene: .
v_gene: TRBV6-5
CDR3aa: CASSYGTSRANEKLFF
CDR3nt: TGTGCCAGCAGTTACGGGACCTCCAGGGCTAATGAAAAACTGTTTTTT

j_gene: TRBJ1-2
abundance: .
d_gene: .
v_gene: TRBV11-2
CDR3aa: CASSKKRTGAHYGYTF
CDR3nt: TGTGCCAGCAGCAAAAAGAGGACGGGGGCCCACTATGGCTACACCTTC

j_gene: TRBJ1-4
abundance: .
d_gene: .
v_gene: TRBV5-5
CDR3aa: CASSPGQLVSNEKLFF
CDR3nt: TGTGCCAGCAGCCCAGGACAGCTCGTCTCAAATGAAAAACTGTTTTTT

j_gene: TRBJ1-5
abundance: .
d_gene: .
v_gene: TRBV7-8
CDR3aa: CASSIDSRNQPQHF
CDR3nt: TGTGCCAGCAGCATAGACAGCCGCAATCAGCCCCAGCATTTT

j_gene: TRBJ2-1
abundance: .
d_gene: .
v_gene: TRBV28
CDR3aa: CASTMGGAPQEQFF
CDR3nt: TGTGCCAGCACCATGGGTGGGGCTCCCCAGGAGCAGTTCTTC

j_gene: TRBJ2-1
abundance: .
d_gene: TRBD2
v_gene: TRBV11-3
CDR3aa: CASSPGLAGASQFF
CDR3nt: TGTGCCAGCAGCCCAGGACTAGCGGGGGCCTCACAGTTCTTC

j_gene: TRBJ2-1
abundance: .
d_gene: TRBD2
v_gene: TRBV2
CDR3aa: CASKGREFNEQFF
CDR3nt: TGTGCCAGCAAGGGGCGGGAGTTTAATGAGCAGTTCTTC

j_gene: TRBJ2-1
abundance: .
d_gene: TRBD2
v_gene: TRBV11-3
CDR3aa: CASSLTSGRTNEQFF
CDR3nt: TGTGCCAGCAGCTTAACTAGCGGGAGGACCAATGAGCAGTTCTTC

j_gene: TRBJ1-4
abundance: once
d_gene: TRBD1
v_gene: TRBV27
CDR3aa: CASSWTQGAGEKLFF
CDR3nt: TGTGCCAGCAGTTGGACTCAGGGGGCAGGAGAAAAACTGTTTTTT

j_gene: TRBJ2-2
abundance: .
d_gene: .
v_gene: TRBV19
CDR3aa: CASSGTWSGELFF
CDR3nt: TGTGCCAGTAGTGGGACGTGGTCCGGGGAGCTGTTTTTT

j_gene: TRBJ1-5
abundance: .
d_gene: .
v_gene: TRBV6-5
CDR3aa: CASTKRTGNQPQHF
CDR3nt: TGTGCCAGCACCAAAAGGACAGGCAATCAGCCCCAGCATTTT

j_gene: TRBJ1-2
abundance: once
d_gene: .
v_gene: TRBV27
CDR3aa: CASRNTGSDYGYTF
CDR3nt: TGTGCCAGCAGAAATACAGGGAGCGACTATGGCTACACCTTC

j_gene: TRBJ2-5
abundance: .
d_gene: .
v_gene: TRBV5-5
CDR3aa: CASSLILGRQETQYF
CDR3nt: TGTGCCAGCAGCTTGATACTGGGCCGCCAAGAGACCCAGTACTTC

j_gene: TRBJ1-2
abundance: once
d_gene: .
v_gene: TRBV5-1
CDR3aa: CASSLLAGENYGYTF
CDR3nt: TGCGCCAGCAGCTTGTTGGCAGGGGAAAACTATGGCTACACCTTC

j_gene: TRBJ2-7
abundance: .
d_gene: .
v_gene: TRBV7-8
CDR3aa: CASRRAGTYEQYF
CDR3nt: TGTGCCAGCAGGCGGGCAGGAACCTACGAGCAGTACTTC

j_gene: TRBJ2-5
abundance: .
d_gene: .
v_gene: TRBV7-6
CDR3aa: CASSAFSDGLGETQYF
CDR3nt: TGTGCCAGCAGCGCCTTTTCGGACGGACTTGGGGAGACCCAGTACTTC

j_gene: TRBJ2-7
abundance: .
d_gene: .
v_gene: TRBV30
CDR3aa: CAWSAPGGLLYEQYF
CDR3nt: TGTGCCTGGAGCGCTCCCGGGGGTCTGCTCTACGAGCAGTACTTC

j_gene: TRBJ2-3
abundance: .
d_gene: TRBD2
v_gene: TRBV30
CDR3aa: CSCSGGPNTDTQYF
CDR3nt: TGCTCCTGCTCGGGAGGGCCAAACACAGATACGCAGTATTTT

j_gene: TRBJ1-2
abundance: .
d_gene: .
v_gene: TRBV19
CDR3aa: CASRRTSSSGYTF
CDR3nt: TGTGCCAGTAGACGGACCTCGTCGAGCGGCTACACCTTC

j_gene: TRBJ1-1
abundance: .
d_gene: .
v_gene: TRBV6-5
CDR3aa: CASSPLHRNTEAFF
CDR3nt: TGTGCCAGCAGTCCCCTCCATCGGAACACTGAAGCTTTCTTT

j_gene: TRBJ2-3
abundance: once
d_gene: .
v_gene: TRBV7-3
CDR3aa: CASSLAYPDTQYF
CDR3nt: TGTGCCAGCAGCTTAGCTTACCCAGATACGCAGTATTTT

j_gene: TRBJ1-6
abundance: .
d_gene: .
v_gene: TRBV10-2
CDR3aa: CASSAAGTGSPLHF
CDR3nt: TGCGCCAGCAGTGCGGCCGGGACGGGTTCACCCCTCCACTTT

j_gene: TRBJ2-7
abundance: .
d_gene: TRBD2
v_gene: TRBV6-5
CDR3aa: CASKLERGDSYEQYF
CDR3nt: TGTGCCAGCAAACTAGAGCGGGGGGACTCCTACGAGCAGTACTTC

j_gene: TRBJ2-7
abundance: .
d_gene: .
v_gene: TRBV7-2
CDR3aa: CASSLVVSSYEQYF
CDR3nt: TGTGCCAGCAGCTTAGTGGTGAGCTCCTACGAGCAGTACTTC

j_gene: TRBJ1-5
abundance: .
d_gene: TRBD1
v_gene: TRBV7-2
CDR3aa: CASSERTGGILRSNQPQHF
CDR3nt: TGTGCCAGCAGCGAGCGGACAGGGGGAATCTTAAGAAGCAATCAGCCCCAGCATTTT

j_gene: TRBJ1-1
abundance: .
d_gene: TRBD1
v_gene: TRBV6-5
CDR3aa: CASSYSGGGNTEAFF
CDR3nt: TGTGCCAGCAGTTATTCAGGGGGGGGGAACACTGAAGCTTTCTTT

j_gene: TRBJ2-2
abundance: .
d_gene: .
v_gene: TRBV27
CDR3aa: CASMSGANTGELFF
CDR3nt: TGTGCCAGCATGTCGGGGGCGAACACCGGGGAGCTGTTTTTT

j_gene: TRBJ2-7
abundance: .
d_gene: .
v_gene: TRBV5-5
CDR3aa: CASSLEQGKPYEQYF
CDR3nt: TGTGCCAGCAGCTTGGAGCAGGGAAAGCCCTACGAGCAGTACTTC

j_gene: TRBJ1-5
abundance: once
d_gene: .
v_gene: TRBV2
CDR3aa: CASSERQGGRNPPQHF
CDR3nt: TGTGCCAGCAGTGAAAGGCAGGGAGGACGAAATCCGCCCCAGCATTTT

j_gene: TRBJ1-2
abundance: .
d_gene: TRBD1
v_gene: TRBV27
CDR3aa: CASSFLVNRGQFGYGYTF
CDR3nt: TGTGCCAGCAGTTTCTTGGTGAACAGGGGGCAATTTGGCTATGGCTACACCTTC

j_gene: TRBJ2-4
abundance: .
d_gene: .
v_gene: TRBV6-2/TRBV6-3
CDR3aa: CASSYPTGAGGRIAKNIQYF
CDR3nt: TGTGCCAGCAGTTACCCAACTGGGGCAGGTGGGCGGATAGCCAAAAACATTCAGTACTTC

j_gene: TRBJ2-3
abundance: .
d_gene: .
v_gene: TRBV5-1
CDR3aa: CASSLNGASTDTQYF
CDR3nt: TGCGCCAGCAGCTTGAATGGGGCGAGCACAGATACGCAGTATTTT

j_gene: TRBJ1-6
abundance: .
d_gene: .
v_gene: TRBV28
CDR3aa: CASTSRGQENSPLHF
CDR3nt: TGTGCCAGCACTTCCCGGGGGCAGGAGAATTCACCCCTCCACTTT

j_gene: TRBJ2-5
abundance: .
d_gene: TRBD2
v_gene: TRBV5-1
CDR3aa: CASSLKRGGRETQYF
CDR3nt: TGCGCCAGCAGCTTAAAGCGGGGGGGCCGCGAGACCCAGTACTTC

j_gene: TRBJ2-3
abundance: .
d_gene: .
v_gene: TRBV12-3/TRBV12-4
CDR3aa: CAILATDTQYF
CDR3nt: TGTGCCATCCTGGCCACAGATACGCAGTATTTT

j_gene: TRBJ2-7
abundance: .
d_gene: .
v_gene: TRBV5-1
CDR3aa: CASSLVGGGGYEQYF
CDR3nt: TGCGCCAGCAGCTTGGTAGGTGGAGGGGGTTACGAGCAGTACTTC

j_gene: TRBJ1-2
abundance: .
d_gene: .
v_gene: TRBV6-5
CDR3aa: CATAAGVGSYTF
CDR3nt: TGTGCCACCGCGGCGGGCGTGGGTAGCTACACCTTC

j_gene: TRBJ1-2
abundance: .
d_gene: TRBD1
v_gene: TRBV28
CDR3aa: CASTLLLPQGVGGYTF
CDR3nt: TGTGCCAGCACCTTATTATTACCACAGGGGGTTGGTGGCTACACCTTC

j_gene: TRBJ2-2
abundance: .
d_gene: TRBD1
v_gene: TRBV4-1
CDR3aa: CASSLRGTGELFF
CDR3nt: TGCGCCAGCAGCCTCAGGGGGACGGGGGAGCTGTTTTTT

j_gene: TRBJ2-7
abundance: .
d_gene: .
v_gene: TRBV28
CDR3aa: CASSSRNSYEQYF
CDR3nt: TGTGCCAGCAGTTCAAGGAACTCCTACGAGCAGTACTTC

j_gene: TRBJ2-7
abundance: once
d_gene: TRBD2
v_gene: TRBV30
CDR3aa: CAWSIGTSGGLEYF
CDR3nt: TGTGCCTGGAGTATAGGGACTAGCGGGGGGTTAGAGTACTTC